The text below deals with one T cell receptor beta chain. Its antigen is still unknown. It has no much larger one-base neighbor in the sample; base qualities were not kept. The donors were healthy, HIV-negative adults who had no recently reported acute infections or vaccinations. Every donor was a Caucasian adult residing in Nashville, Tennessee, USA. CD4+ T cells were enriched by magnetic negative selection; naive cells were then positively selected on CD45RA, and the negative fraction formed the memory subset. After blood collection by leukapheresis, PBMCs were isolated using Ficoll-Histopaque density gradient centrifugation and then cryopreserved in the vapor phase of liquid nitrogen. Analytical flow cytometry was used to check the purity and quantity of each magnetically sorted T cell population. Each sorted fraction had its genomic DNA isolated and then quantified by UV absorbance on a Nanodrop 2000c.

The CDR3 starts with the cysteine, ends with the phenylalanine, and has 15 residues. This entry keeps only the CDR3 DNA: 45 bases, framed from base 1. The germline V gene supplies CDR1 SGDLS and CDR2 YYNGEE. Trimming at the junction amounts to 5 bases on V and 1 base on J, and the germline ends lie 14 bases apart. This sample is part of a study of shared clonotypes between healthy human individuals (TCRdb year 2020). Looking at the study overall: The cohort included a few men and a couple of women between 18 and 49 years of age. Per donor, three plates each were used for CD4 naive and CD4 memory, two for CD8 naive, and one for CD8 memory. To estimate repertoire size and how much clonotypes are shared between individuals, the study performed deep sequencing of blood TCR repertoires from five healthy adults. Different laboratories and diverse techniques were used to prepare libraries and sequence TCR repertoires, to increase sequencing depth and limit assay-specific biases. Between about 0.8 and 9 billion PBMCs per donor were obtained by leukapheresis. On the study overall, not on this receptor specifically: Pairwise subsampling led to the expectation that sequencing depth would affect the degree of clonotype sharing among donors. Sharing across a few donors was observed for about 5% of naive CD4, under 4% of naive CD8, over 2% of memory CD4, and around 0.4% of memory CD8 clonotypes. Sampling was limited to blood, and TCR repertoires in tissue likely differ from TCR repertoires in blood. Because the study included a small number of donors, the genetic and exposure-history diversity represented was limited. Even with the large sequencing depth, rarefaction of the sorted-subset datasets indicated that sequencing was incomplete. Naive subsets generally had larger estimated clonotype richness than memory subsets did. Higher generation probabilities were observed for clonotypes shared by all four sorted-subset donors than for non-shared clonotypes.

TCR CDR3 regions were amplified from genomic DNA by multiplex PCR using the deep immunoSEQ assay. Extracted genomic DNA from each cell subset was spread evenly across all wells of several immunoSEQ 96-well plates, with each plate serving as a replicate. For sorted subsets, each replicate PCR was loaded with about 0.2 ug genomic DNA, equivalent to 30,000 to 35,000 T cell genomes. The purified libraries were quantified using a Qubit 3.0 fluorometer, sized with a Bioanalyzer 2100, and then quantified again using the KAPA Library Quantification kit. Each immunoSEQ 96-well plate was sequenced on its own single-read 150-cycle Illumina NextSeq 550 flow cell. In the authors' own workflow: Because only junctional sequences without quality scores were contained in the immunoSEQ output, filtering matching that applied to full-length reads could not be performed. To assign V/J genes and CDR3, sequences were annotated against IMGT germline references using PyIR, a Python wrapper for IgBLAST v1.9. Reads with weak V/J assignments (E-value above 1e-6), missing CDR3, stop codons, out-of-frame junctions, or ambiguous translated residues were removed. V3J clonotypes were defined as sequences sharing the same inferred V gene, J gene, and CDR3 amino acid sequence. The percentage overlap between two repertoires was calculated by dividing the number of shared unique clonotypes by the size of the smaller repertoire. Richness of each repertoire was evaluated using RTK rarefaction, the Chao1 estimator, and Recon v2.1 estimates of unobserved clonotypes. Generation probabilities were computed with OLGA for all TCRbeta clonotypes obtained by the gDNA method from several donors. The table comes from immuneACCESS by way of TCRdb, which keeps in-frame sequences with V and J called. Part of the clones is missing from these tables; in studies checked, under half for an unresolved V gene and the rest for unknown reasons. That table is the source of V, J and clone size, and D and trimming were worked out from the DNA. This sample gives 950,000 to 1,100,000 clones in total; around 82% of them show up just once. The ten largest clonotypes hold 0.5% to 0.65% of the sample.

Sequenced material: memory CD4+ T cells from PBMCs. Sample cell subset or site, as interpreted from the label and publication: CD45RA-negative fraction. The receptor was derived from a man between 18 and 35 years old in good health. Some clones in this sample may be carry-over from other donors' samples. The sequence joins TRBV9 to TRBJ2-3, with the D call tentatively TRBD1 or TRBD2, each fitting 6 bases. The CDR3 reads as follows: CASSSEGGRTDTQYF. The nucleotide sequence is given as TGTGCCAGCAGTTCCGAGGGGGGTCGCACAGATACGCAGTATTTT.